Following are 3 T cell receptor beta chains from one sample sequenced in a study of lymphopenia after photon versus proton radiotherapy. Generated by immunoSEQ multiplex PCR, the TCRdb table keeps only in-frame clones and is missing some. Of more than 60,000 clones listed, approximately 83% are singletons. The sample consisted of peripheral blood, taken from a patient treated with photon-based radiotherapy. These receptors originate from a man aged 35 to 55 with gastric cancer.

The count of this clone is one. The rearrangement links TRBV29-1 to TRBJ1-2; D may be TRBD1 (5 bases). The CDR3 is made up of 11 amino acids. V lost 2 bases and J 8 bases, leaving 9 bases between the germline ends. Germline CDR1 and CDR2: SQVTM and ANQGSEA. The CDR3 here is CSVESEGGYTF. The CDR3 DNA is TGCAGCGTTGAATCCGAGGGGGGCTACACCTTC.

V is TRBV9 and J is TRBJ2-5; 9 positions agree with TRBD2. Looked up from germline, CDR1 is SGDLS and CDR2 is YYNGEE. The CDR3 covers 15 residues. V was clipped by 6 bases and J by 1 base; unmatched bases: 7. In DNA form, the CDR3 reads TGTGCCAGCAACCCCAATAGCGGGGGCCAAGAGACCCAGTACTTC. This translates into CASNPNSGGQETQYF. The variable domain in full, with the rest retrieved from reference TRBV9 and TRBJ2-5, is DSGVTQTPKHLITATGQRVTLRCSPRSGDLSVYWYQQSLDQGLQFLIQYYNGEERAKGNILERFSAQQFPDLHSELNLSSLELGDSALYFCASNPNSGGQETQYFGPGTRLLVL.

In its sample, this clone was seen a few times. The gene calls are TRBV2 and TRBJ1-2, with TRBD1 matching over 8 bases. CDR1 is SNHLY, CDR2 FYNNEI, per germline. There are 12 residues in the CDR3. V dropped 4 bases and J dropped 8; count of bases not matched to a gene: 3. DNA of the CDR3: TGTGCCAGCAGTGGGACAGGGATCGGCTACACCTTC. The encoded protein is CASSGTGIGYTF.